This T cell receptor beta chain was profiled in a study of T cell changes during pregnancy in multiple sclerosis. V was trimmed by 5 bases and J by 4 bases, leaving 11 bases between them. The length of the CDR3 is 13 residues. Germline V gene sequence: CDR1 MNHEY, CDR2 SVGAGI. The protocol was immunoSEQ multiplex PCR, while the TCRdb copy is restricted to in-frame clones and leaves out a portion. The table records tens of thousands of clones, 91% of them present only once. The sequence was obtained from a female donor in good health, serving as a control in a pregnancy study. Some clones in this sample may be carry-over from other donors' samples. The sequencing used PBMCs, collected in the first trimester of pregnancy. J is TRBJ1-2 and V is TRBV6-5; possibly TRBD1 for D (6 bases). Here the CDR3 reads CASSISGVYGYTF. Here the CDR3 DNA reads TGTGCCAGCAGTATCTCAGGGGTCTATGGCTACACCTTC.